This TCR beta chain is drawn from a study of cytomegalovirus exposure and HLA in healthy donors (dated by TCRdb to about 2017). Turning to the overall study: According to an earlier analysis of 587 of the donors, about 190 million T cells yielded 95 million to 140 million unique TCR beta sequences and about 300 Gb of sequence data. In addition to the first cohort of roughly 700 subjects, a separate validation cohort of approximately 120 different subjects was used. Around 330 gigabases of sequencing data and about 92 million unique TCR sequences made up an early release that covered some 640 HLA-typed donors. An earlier analysis of around 540 of the donors applied high-throughput TCR beta sequencing to assess whether each TCR beta V gene segment acted as functional or pseudogenic. Typing coverage differed by locus: A, B, C, DRB1 and DQB1 were typed in roughly 629-640 donors, DQA1 in 522, DPA1 in 600 to 610, and DPB1 in about 450. High-throughput TCR immunosequencing, statistical association of individual TCRs with disease status, and machine learning were combined to predict cytomegalovirus infection status. To study patterns of TCR occurrence, a later analysis re-analyzed previously published TCR beta repertoires from 700 or so donors and added high-resolution HLA genotyping. Donor age, sex, ethnicity and CMV serostatus were compiled together with the repertoire data. Across 300 to 500 genotyped donors of the cohort, an average of roughly 200,000 unique TCR beta nucleotide sequences per donor were sequenced, and roughly 18% of those sequences were non-productive. The study aimed to test whether cataloging public T cell receptors could reveal signatures of past pathogen exposure. The study profiled the T cell repertoires of more than 500 subjects by immunosequencing and related them to cytomegalovirus serostatus. In the later analysis, no new phenotypic data were used to find candidate immune exposures; instead, reliance was placed on TCR beta sequences and their occurrence across donors. Genome-wide SNP genotypes for about 60% of the roughly 700 donors were used in a later genetic analysis, which treated that subset as a discovery cohort. Because of strong linkage in the cohort, 4 to 6 DR-DQ haplotypes were treated as single units for association and clustering. HLA typing included class I and class II loci at four-digit resolution. Of the approximately 400 genotyped donors, 80% to 90% were placed in the genetic ancestry cluster associated with self-reported Caucasian donors. Every repertoire in the discovery cohort had been generated on one and the same sequencing platform.

This clone was seen once. Its antigen is unknown. Base qualities are not recorded, but no much larger clone differs from it by a single base. On the study overall, not on this receptor specifically: According to a later analysis, most CMV-associated TCR beta chains appeared to be HLA-restricted, and the HLA associations seemed to be driven largely by CMV exposure. CMV serostatus was the only immune exposure information available for the cohort. Because some donors lacked HLA typing at each locus, the association tests relied only on the typed subset. Strong co-occurrence of HLA alleles, especially DR and DQ, made assigning TCR associations to individual alleles difficult. According to the authors, the approach could potentially be generalized to other disease states and immunological phenotypes. Linkage disequilibrium might explain the correlated functional status among segregating V segments, but an unknown experimental factor could not be excluded. A group of highly shared sequence variants was considered likely to be a technical artifact of the sequencing pipeline. A further reported finding was that TCR beta sequences accurately predicted the HLA-A and HLA-B alleles for most subjects in the first cohort. In an earlier analysis of 587 of the donors, most TCR beta V segments appeared in productive rearrangements about 87% or about 30% of the time, broadly matching IMGT annotations. According to a later genetic analysis, donors in an Asian-associated ancestry cluster had fewer N-insertions in productive TCRs than the approximately 610-donor mean. The study gave a list of over 150 TCR beta chains associated with cytomegalovirus. Several of the top co-occurrence clusters appeared to be linked to parvovirus B19, influenza, CMV and Epstein-Barr virus, according to a later analysis. According to a later analysis, TCR association rates differed among HLA loci, with DRB1 alleles showing the most associated TCRs and HLA-C alleles showing the fewest. At a false discovery rate of 0.05, a later analysis linked around 15,000 TCR beta sequences to specific HLA alleles. Across donors, most TCR sequences were observed very rarely, whereas some public TCRs were present in many individuals. A later analysis found that HLA-associated TCR beta chains were more clonally expanded and had lower generation probabilities than equally common non-associated chains. Only TCR beta chains were sequenced in this cohort, and the absence of alpha or paired-chain data limited detectable features. Some IMGT-functional V segments, including TRBV6-2 and TRBV6-3, could not be distinguished by the 87-base-pair reads and were therefore excluded. Roughly uniform sequencing depth across donors was assumed in presence/absence analyses, although this assumption may not hold. The classifier was reported to diagnose cytomegalovirus status with high specificity and sensitivity in both the original cohort and the validation cohort. In vitro tests confirmed that three of the cytomegalovirus-associated TCR beta chains recognize cytomegalovirus antigens. Because counts were too low, roughly 16 rarely observed V segments, including chromosome 9 orphons, were excluded from the earlier analysis of roughly 580 of the donors. V-gene and J-gene trimming of TCR beta chains was associated with a missense DCLRE1C variant in a later genetic analysis, and the association was replicated in an independent cohort.

Library preparation was by the immunoSEQ multiplex PCR assay. For the multiplex PCR, a mixture combining 60 forward primers for TCR Vbeta segments and 13 reverse primers for TCR Jbeta segments was used. Amplification of the CDR3 region of rearranged TCR beta genes was performed with a multiplex PCR assay on genomic DNA. On the Illumina HiSeq System, the amplified TCR beta libraries were sequenced as 87-base-pair reads. The source study handled its data this way. Across the 500 to 750 repertoires, a later analysis counted approximately 83 million unique TCR beta chains, about 10 million of which were shared by at least two donors. To remove PCR and sequencing errors, raw reads were error-corrected and collapsed into unique sequences using a nearest-neighbor algorithm that merged closely related sequences. To assign V, D and J gene segments, CDR3 sequences were aligned to IMGT reference sequences. Each retained sequence needed at least a six-nucleotide match to both a V gene segment and a J gene segment. Rearrangements were classified as productive when the CDR3 lacked stop codons and remained in frame with V and J, and all other rearrangements were classified as non-productive. CDR3 was defined by IMGT convention, running from the second conserved V-encoded cysteine to the conserved J-encoded phenylalanine. The earlier analysis of more than 450 of the donors excluded sequences that lacked an unambiguous match to a single V gene segment. In an earlier analysis of approximately 500 of the donors, a V segment was called functional when productive rearrangements were above 56.7%, and segregating when the standard deviation between donors exceeded 5%. A statistical classification framework was developed to diagnose cytomegalovirus status using the catalog of TCR beta chain sequences. In a later analysis, TCR nucleotide sequences were compared against IMGT/GENE-DB human TR gene sequences so that V and J genes could be assigned. The TCRdist pipeline was used in a later analysis to assign CDR3 sequences and most-parsimonious VDJ recombination scenarios. In a later analysis, each TCR beta chain was defined by its CDR3 amino acid sequence together with its V-gene family, and reads lacking a unique V-gene family were excluded. A later analysis removed roughly 590 highly shared, low-generation-probability nucleotide sequences to deal with suspected cross-contamination and a sequencing artifact. For each public chain, a later analysis derived a clonal expansion index from normalized ranks of inferred template counts within each repertoire. A later analysis computed generation probabilities with a VDJ recombination model fitted to out-of-frame rearrangements, and checked the results against IGoR. In a later analysis, hypergeometric tests were used to score TCR-TCR, TCR-HLA and TCR-CMV co-occurrence, with a repertoire-size bias correction applied to TCR pairs. A later analysis estimated false discovery rates by permuting HLA or CMV assignments 20 times. In a later analysis, co-occurring TCRs were grouped with DBSCAN, and TCRdist sequence similarity was added when clustering was performed within HLA-allele-positive subsets. Repertoires with fewer than 30,000 or more than 120,000 public chains, plus five repertoires with anomalous nucleotide sharing, were excluded from co-occurrence clustering. TCRdb provides this immuneACCESS table in a form limited to in-frame rearrangements. Some clones are lacking; in checked studies, under half of them reflect an unresolved V gene, and why the rest are absent is not known. That table supplies the V and J calls and clone size; D and trimming were determined from the DNA. The sample has about 77,000 clones on record, 75% to 85% of them singletons. Of the sample, around 3% falls within the top ten clones.

The CDR3 covers 17 residues, taking in both the cysteine and the phenylalanine. Only the CDR3 region is kept as DNA, spanning 51 bases read in frame from base 1. At the junction V is shortened by 3 bases and J by 1 base; bases outside the gene matches: 10. Per the germline V gene (reference sequence), MNHEY is the CDR1 and SMNVEV is the CDR2. The cohort comprised 666 healthy bone marrow donors. At the time of sampling, every cohort member was nominally healthy, though immune exposures that went unrecorded were likely present. The donor was CMV seronegative and was included in the group of a few hundred seronegative cohort members. Each donor provided a peripheral blood sample, and peripheral blood mononuclear cells were used for TCR beta sequencing. Genomic DNA was extracted from the blood cell samples with the Qiagen DNeasy Blood Extraction Kit.

The sequence came from a man aged 40-49 years in good health and CMV-seronegative. The chain links TRBV27 with TRBJ1-2, and TRBD1 matches 8 of the central bases. Sequencing was done on a sample of PBMCs. CDR3 region: CASSFIGGTGGNYGYTF. The nucleotide sequence is TGTGCCAGCAGTTTCATCGGGGGGACAGGAGGTAACTATGGCTACACCTTC.